Listed below are T cell receptor beta chains from one sample, sequenced in a study of CD8 T cells in ankylosing spondylitis. A single record per CDR3 protein comes from TCRdb applying MiXCR to the 5' RACE reads. The sample holds about 540,000 distinct CDR3 sequences; 9.5% to 15% are singletons and the top ten take approximately 7%. Source material: blood, either unsorted or a sorted T cell fraction (not recorded which). The origin of the receptors is a male donor with ankylosing spondylitis. Both conserved end residues are part of each CDR3. The D gene is left open where the match is weak. For some rows the clone size is stated as once, few or many, or as a class when expanded; others skip it.

J | size | V | D | DNA | CDR3
TRBJ1-6 | few | TRBV7-8 | . | TGTGCCAGCAGCTTTGAGGGGGCCCTCCACTTT | CASSFEGALHF
TRBJ2-1 | . | TRBV3-1 | . | TGTGCCAGCAGCCAAGAGGGTTTTAAGGGTTTTGAGCAGTTCTTC | CASSQEGFKGFEQFF
TRBJ2-1 | . | TRBV20-1 | TRBD2 | TGCAGTGCTCTGTGGACTAGCGGAAACAATGAGCAGTTCTTC | CSALWTSGNNEQFF
TRBJ2-3 | many | TRBV3-1 | . | TGTGCCAGCAGCCAAGATCTTGCGGTCACAGATACGCAGTATTTT | CASSQDLAVTDTQYF
TRBJ1-1 | . | TRBV12-3/TRBV12-4 | . | TGTGCCAGCAGTTCCGATCCATTGGAAGCTTTCTTT | CASSSDPLEAFF
TRBJ2-1 | few | TRBV5-1 | . | TGCGCCAGCAGCTTGGCCCTGGTAGGGTCCTACAATGAGCAGTTCTTC | CASSLALVGSYNEQFF
TRBJ2-4 | . | TRBV12-5 | TRBD2 | TGTGCTAGTGGTCCGGGACTAGTGGCCAAAAACATTCAGTACTTC | CASGPGLVAKNIQYF
TRBJ2-5 | . | TRBV5-1 | . | TGCGCCAGCAGCTGGGGCGGGACTTCACAAGAGACCCAGTACTTC | CASSWGGTSQETQYF
TRBJ2-1 | . | TRBV5-1 | TRBD1 | TGCGCCAGCAGCTTGGAGGGGGACAGTGCCTACAATGAGCAGTTCTTC | CASSLEGDSAYNEQFF
TRBJ1-1 | few | TRBV4-1 | . | TGCGCCAGCAGCCAAGTAGTTCAGGCGAGAGACACTGAAGCTTTCTTT | CASSQVVQARDTEAFF
TRBJ1-2 | few | TRBV29-1 | TRBD1 | TGCAGCGTTGACGGACAGGCCGACACACGCGGCTACACCTTC | CSVDGQADTRGYTF
TRBJ2-2 | many | TRBV7-9 | . | TGTGCCAGCAGCACTAGGGAGGGGGCCACCGGGGAGCTGTTTTTT | CASSTREGATGELFF
TRBJ2-1 | . | TRBV2 | TRBD2 | TGTGCCAGCAGTGTCGGGACTAGCGGGAGGGATGAGCAGTTCTTC | CASSVGTSGRDEQFF
TRBJ1-2 | few | TRBV6-5 | . | TGTGCCAGCAGTTACCGGGGGCCGGGGGCTTTCTATGGCTACACCTTC | CASSYRGPGAFYGYTF
TRBJ2-5 | few | TRBV6-1 | TRBD1 | TGTGCCAGCAGTGGTCGGACAGGGGAAGAGACCCAGTACTTC | CASSGRTGEETQYF
TRBJ1-5 | few | TRBV19 | . | TGTGCCAGTAGTATAGCCGCATATAGCAATCAGCCCCAGCATTTT | CASSIAAYSNQPQHF
TRBJ1-5 | many | TRBV5-5 | . | TGTGCCAGCAGCCCAAAACCGGGGTACAATCAGCCCCAGCATTTT | CASSPKPGYNQPQHF
TRBJ2-1 | many | TRBV3-1 | . | TGTGCCAGCAGCCTTCTTAACGCGTATGAGCAGTTCTTC | CASSLLNAYEQFF
TRBJ1-3 | many | TRBV2 | TRBD1 | TGTGCCAGCAGTGAGGCGGGACAGGGGAGCTCTGGAAACACCATATATTTT | CASSEAGQGSSGNTIYF
TRBJ2-1 | few | TRBV12-3/TRBV12-4 | TRBD2 | TGTGCCAGCAGTTTATGGGCGGGAGTTGATGAGCAGTTCTTC | CASSLWAGVDEQFF
TRBJ2-6 | . | TRBV5-1 | . | TGCGCCAGCAGCTCCGCAGGGAGCTCTGGGGCCAACGTCCTGACTTTC | CASSSAGSSGANVLTF
TRBJ2-3 | . | TRBV4-1 | . | TGCGCCAGCAGCCCTTTAGTCCTTCGTGAACCCACAGATACGCAGTATTTT | CASSPLVLREPTDTQYF
TRBJ2-2 | few | TRBV5-6 | TRBD1 | TGTGCCAGCAGCCTTGCCGGGACAGGGGACACCGGGGAGCTGTTTTTT | CASSLAGTGDTGELFF
TRBJ2-7 | . | TRBV4-2 | TRBD2 | TGTGCCAGCAGTCGACGCGGGACTAGCAGAATCTACGAGCAGTACTTC | CASSRRGTSRIYEQYF
TRBJ1-1 | few | TRBV29-1 | . | TGCAGCGTCCCCGGAGGGGCGGCCCTGGGCACTGAAGCTTTCTTT | CSVPGGAALGTEAFF
TRBJ2-1 | . | TRBV5-6 | TRBD2 | TGTGCCAGCAGCTTGGACCTAGCGGGGGCTTACAATGAGCAGTTCTTC | CASSLDLAGAYNEQFF
TRBJ1-5 | . | TRBV20-1 | TRBD1 | TGCAGTGCTAGAAGGGGACAGGACCATCAGCCCCAGCATTTT | CSARRGQDHQPQHF
TRBJ2-3 | . | TRBV20-1 | . | TGCAGTGCTAGAGATAGGGCCGCGGATACGCAGTATTTT | CSARDRAADTQYF
TRBJ2-1 | . | TRBV24-1 | TRBD2 | TGTGCCACCAGTGCCCGCCGGGGGACTAGCGGACTTAATGAGCAGTTCTTC | CATSARRGTSGLNEQFF
TRBJ2-7 | once | TRBV30 | TRBD2 | TGTGCCTGGGCCGGGGCTAGCGGGTTCTCCTACGAGCAGTACTTC | CAWAGASGFSYEQYF
TRBJ2-1 | many | TRBV24-1 | TRBD2 | TGTGCCACCAGTGTGACAGCGGGAGGACTGAATGAGCAGTTCTTC | CATSVTAGGLNEQFF
TRBJ1-1 | few | TRBV5-1 | . | TGCGCCAGCAAGAGCAACTCGAACACTGAAGCTTTCTTT | CASKSNSNTEAFF
TRBJ2-5 | few | TRBV12-3/TRBV12-4 | TRBD2 | TGTGCCAGCAGTTTAGGAGCGGGAGGATCGGGTGGAGAGACCCAGTACTTC | CASSLGAGGSGGETQYF
TRBJ2-5 | few | TRBV5-6 | . | TGTGCCAGCAGCTTTATTTCCATCCAAGAGACCCAGTACTTC | CASSFISIQETQYF
TRBJ2-1 | few | TRBV20-1 | . | TGCAGTGCTAGAGATTCTAGCGCCTACAATGAGCAGTTCTTC | CSARDSSAYNEQFF
TRBJ1-2 | . | TRBV12-3/TRBV12-4 | . | TGTGCCAGCAGTTTAGCGAACTATGGCTACACCTTC | CASSLANYGYTF
TRBJ1-1 | . | TRBV7-9 | TRBD1 | TGTGCCAGCAGCCGATTCTTTGGGACAGCGAACACTGAAGCTTTCTTT | CASSRFFGTANTEAFF